A selection of T cell receptor beta chains follows, all from one sample in a study of blood T cell repertoires in COVID-19. Measured with immunoSEQ multiplex PCR; TCRdb has only the in-frame clones, and not every one. The profile shows about 110,000 clones, 75% to 85% of them singletons. Sequencing input: peripheral blood. Source of these receptors: a woman in her seventies with acute or convalescent COVID-19. Each CDR3 is given with its conserved first and last residue. A D gene is named only where the DNA matches it firmly. Clone size is stated in some rows and not others, as once, few, many or a class when expanded.

>TRBV9|TRBJ1-1|TRBD1|many
CASSVAGQGFTEAFF
TGTGCCAGCAGCGTAGCGGGACAGGGGTTCACTGAAGCTTTCTTT
>TRBV20-1|TRBJ1-2|TRBD1|NA
CSASNRGGRGYTF
TGCAGTGCTAGTAACAGGGGCGGTAGGGGCTACACCTTC
>TRBV30|TRBJ1-5|NA|few
CAWSGVGRNQPQHF
TGTGCCTGGAGTGGTGTGGGGCGCAATCAGCCCCAGCATTTT
>TRBV7-9|TRBJ1-1|NA|NA
CASSRHRGQKGTEAFF
TGTGCCAGCAGCAGACATAGGGGACAAAAAGGGACTGAAGCTTTCTTT
>TRBV6-5|TRBJ1-5|NA|NA
CASSYSQGNNQPQHF
TGTGCCAGCAGTTACTCACAGGGAAACAATCAGCCCCAGCATTTT
>TRBV28|TRBJ1-5|TRBD1|NA
CASKGFGQGINQPQHF
TGTGCCAGCAAAGGGTTCGGACAGGGGATAAATCAGCCCCAGCATTTT
>TRBV5-4|TRBJ2-7|TRBD2|NA
CASSLSGISTYEQYF
TGTGCCAGCAGCTTGAGCGGGATCTCTACCTACGAGCAGTACTTC
>TRBV19|TRBJ1-2|NA|NA
CASSIGTTGYYGYTF
TGTGCCAGTAGTATAGGGACGACAGGATACTATGGCTACACCTTC
>TRBV5-6|TRBJ1-1|TRBD1|once
CASSLTPGQSGAFF
TGTGCCAGCAGCTTGACTCCGGGACAGAGCGGAGCTTTCTTT
>TRBV3-1/TRBV3-2|TRBJ2-3|NA|NA
CASSPGPVAVTDTQYF
TGTGCCAGCAGCCCAGGGCCGGTAGCGGTCACAGATACGCAGTATTTT
>TRBV30|TRBJ1-2|NA|once
CAWSTGSNYGYTF
TGTGCCTGGAGTACAGGCAGCAACTATGGCTACACCTTC